Listed below are T cell receptor beta chains from one sample, sequenced in a study of metastatic and nonmetastatic thyroid tumors. TCRdb re-called clones from the PCR reads using MiXCR. The sample holds 25,000 to 35,000 clones, 25% to 30% seen once. The sequenced sample consisted of blood. The origin of the receptors is a female donor with papillary thyroid cancer or a benign thyroid nodule (not recorded which). Some clones in this sample may be carry-over from other donors' samples. Each CDR3 is given without its conserved first and last residue. A D gene is named only where the DNA matches it firmly. Clone size is not always given. Where it is, it says once, few, many or a class for expanded clones.

clone_size	v_call	d_call	j_call	cdr3_aa
many	TRBV20-1	NA	TRBJ2-7	SAKDGYEQY
NA	TRBV6-6	TRBD2	TRBJ2-3	ASSLLAGTDTQY
many	TRBV13	NA	TRBJ2-3	ASSLGLVGEKFTDTQY
few	TRBV12-3/TRBV12-4	NA	TRBJ2-1	ASSFSAYNEQF
NA	TRBV28	NA	TRBJ2-3	ASSLWAPNTQY
few	TRBV24-1	NA	TRBJ2-3	ATSEPQGSDTQY
many	TRBV12-3/TRBV12-4	NA	TRBJ1-5	ASSLTGPQH
few	TRBV11-3	NA	TRBJ2-2	ASSPRQNTGELF
NA	TRBV7-2	NA	TRBJ2-1	ASSLGPRGNEQF
NA	TRBV6-2/TRBV6-3	NA	TRBJ2-2	ASSLDLTTGELF
medium-sized	TRBV28	NA	TRBJ2-6	ASHPSAGANVLT
few	TRBV10-1	NA	TRBJ2-1	ASSKEVRPSYNEQF
NA	TRBV6-5	NA	TRBJ2-7	ASSYVGRWRDEQY
few	TRBV6-2/TRBV6-3	TRBD1	TRBJ2-1	ASSYVTGVPNEQF
once	TRBV20-1	NA	TRBJ2-7	SLSPRGRFSYEQY
few	TRBV6-1	NA	TRBJ1-5	ASSLVGNSNQPQH
NA	TRBV9	NA	TRBJ1-2	ASTQGPYGYT
NA	TRBV2	NA	TRBJ1-5	ASSDIFLEGQQPQH
NA	TRBV6-5	NA	TRBJ2-2	ASSYSIQQGKTGELF
NA	TRBV4-3	NA	TRBJ2-1	ASSHAGSSYNEQF
NA	TRBV18	NA	TRBJ1-1	ASSLPAFEAF
medium-sized	TRBV6-1	TRBD1	TRBJ1-1	ASRTGEGIEAF
medium-sized	TRBV27	TRBD2	TRBJ2-1	ASSLPGRAYNEQF
NA	TRBV21-1	NA	TRBJ2-1	ASSRPGAEREGSYNEQF
few	TRBV6-2/TRBV6-3	NA	TRBJ2-7	SSSPYPSYEQY
few	TRBV27	NA	TRBJ2-7	ASTDNRPGAYEQY
NA	TRBV6-1	NA	TRBJ2-7	ASSEGGAALYEQY
few	TRBV24-1	NA	TRBJ1-3	ATSDPLTELSGNTIY
few	TRBV6-2/TRBV6-3	NA	TRBJ1-6	ASRTEGNSPLH
few	TRBV6-6	NA	TRBJ1-5	ASSYSMNSNQPQH
few	TRBV2	TRBD2	TRBJ2-7	ASRDIAGEYEQY
NA	TRBV15	TRBD1	TRBJ2-7	ATSERDRAYEQY
NA	TRBV28	NA	TRBJ2-5	ASSFSGTQY
few	TRBV2	TRBD2	TRBJ2-1	ASSASGSSYNEQF
many	TRBV5-4	NA	TRBJ1-4	ASRKESNEKLF
few	TRBV27	NA	TRBJ2-1	ASSLVEYNEQF
NA	TRBV6-1	TRBD1	TRBJ2-7	ASSYGQEYEQY
few	TRBV6-1	NA	TRBJ1-2	ASSERGRSSYGYT
NA	TRBV11-2	NA	TRBJ1-2	ASSLFGGTGGYT
many	TRBV20-1	NA	TRBJ2-1	SARDGGSPGNEQF
once	TRBV2	NA	TRBJ1-1	ASSEAMRARLGVNTEAF
many	TRBV19	NA	TRBJ1-4	ARLVREKKSFNEKLF
NA	TRBV2	TRBD1	TRBJ1-2	ASSEAVMGSTGGANYGYT
many	TRBV2	NA	TRBJ1-2	ASRGGAPAYGYT
NA	TRBV2	TRBD2	TRBJ2-1	ASSESGSTVDEQF
NA	TRBV2	NA	TRBJ1-2	ASGTDSYGYT